The T cell receptor beta chain under discussion was sequenced for a study of shared clonotypes between healthy human individuals. The V gene lost 3 bases and the J gene lost 5 bases, with 10 bases spanning the gap. This CDR3 has 14 residues. The V gene's germline CDR1 is SNHLY and CDR2 FYNNEI. Assay: immunoSEQ multiplex PCR; the TCRdb copy retains only in-frame clones and omits some. This sample has millions of clones, with around 90% found just once. The TCR sequence derives from a man younger than 35 in good health. Sample: naive CD4+ T cells sorted from blood. Documented subset: CD45RA+ positively selected. The chain employs TRBV2 and TRBJ2-2; D perhaps matches TRBD1 (5 bases). This CDR3 reads CASSEQGRTGELFF. CDR3 DNA: TGTGCCAGCAGTGAGCAGGGAAGGACCGGGGAGCTGTTTTTT.